This T cell receptor beta chain was profiled in a study of response to subunit inactivated influenza vaccine. This clonotype was detected only a few times. Its antigen is undetermined. CDR3 length: 12 residues. The V gene's germline CDR1 is DFQATT and CDR2 SNEGSKA (reference sequence). A single record per CDR3 protein comes from TCRdb applying MiXCR to the RT-PCR reads. This sample has approximately 700,000 distinct CDR3 sequences, with around 14% found just once. Study-level points and caveats: Authors proposed each seasonal influenza vaccination draws in few new T cells.

This sample comprised PBMCs from blood, obtained 14 days before vaccination. The receptor comes from a man aged 50 to 60 who received an inactivated influenza vaccine. The chain recombines TRBV20-1 with TRBJ1-6; 7 nucleotides match TRBD1. The DNA for the CDR3 is TGCAGGGGGGGGACAGTTGATTCACCCCTCCACTTT. Translated: CRGGTVDSPLHF.